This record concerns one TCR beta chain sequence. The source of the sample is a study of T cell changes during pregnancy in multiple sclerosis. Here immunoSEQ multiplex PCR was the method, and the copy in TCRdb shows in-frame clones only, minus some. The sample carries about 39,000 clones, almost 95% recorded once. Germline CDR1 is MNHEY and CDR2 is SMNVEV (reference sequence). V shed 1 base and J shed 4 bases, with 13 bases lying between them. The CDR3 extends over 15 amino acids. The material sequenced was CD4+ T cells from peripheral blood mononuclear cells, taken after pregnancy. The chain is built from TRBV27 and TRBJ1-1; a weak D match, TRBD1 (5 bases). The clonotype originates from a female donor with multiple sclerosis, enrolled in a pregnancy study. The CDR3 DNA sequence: TGTGCCAGCAGTTTATTGGGGGGGGTCGGCACTGAAGCTTTCTTT. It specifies CASSLLGGVGTEAFF.